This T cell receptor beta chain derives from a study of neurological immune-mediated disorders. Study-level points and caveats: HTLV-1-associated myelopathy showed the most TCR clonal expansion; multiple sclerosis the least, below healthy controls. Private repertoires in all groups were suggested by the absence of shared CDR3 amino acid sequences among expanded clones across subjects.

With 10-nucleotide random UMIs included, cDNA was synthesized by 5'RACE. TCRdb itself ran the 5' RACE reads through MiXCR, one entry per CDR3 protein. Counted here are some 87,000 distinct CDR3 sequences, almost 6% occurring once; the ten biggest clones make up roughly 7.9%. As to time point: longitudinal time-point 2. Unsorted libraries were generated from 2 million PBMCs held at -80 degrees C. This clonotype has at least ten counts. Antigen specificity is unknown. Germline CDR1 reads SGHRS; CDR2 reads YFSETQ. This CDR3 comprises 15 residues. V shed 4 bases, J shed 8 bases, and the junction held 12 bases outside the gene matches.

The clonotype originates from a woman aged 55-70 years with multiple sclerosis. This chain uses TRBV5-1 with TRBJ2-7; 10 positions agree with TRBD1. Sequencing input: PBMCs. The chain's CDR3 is CASSTGGDRGTKQYF. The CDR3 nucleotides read TGCGCCAGCAGCACCGGCGGGGACAGGGGAACGAAGCAGTACTTC. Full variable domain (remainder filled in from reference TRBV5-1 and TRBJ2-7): KAGVTQTPRYLIKTRGQQVTLSCSPISGHRSVSWYQQTPGQGLQFLFEYFSETQRNKGNFPGRFSGRQFSNSRSEMNVSTLELGDSALYLCASSTGGDRGTKQYFGPGTRLTVT.